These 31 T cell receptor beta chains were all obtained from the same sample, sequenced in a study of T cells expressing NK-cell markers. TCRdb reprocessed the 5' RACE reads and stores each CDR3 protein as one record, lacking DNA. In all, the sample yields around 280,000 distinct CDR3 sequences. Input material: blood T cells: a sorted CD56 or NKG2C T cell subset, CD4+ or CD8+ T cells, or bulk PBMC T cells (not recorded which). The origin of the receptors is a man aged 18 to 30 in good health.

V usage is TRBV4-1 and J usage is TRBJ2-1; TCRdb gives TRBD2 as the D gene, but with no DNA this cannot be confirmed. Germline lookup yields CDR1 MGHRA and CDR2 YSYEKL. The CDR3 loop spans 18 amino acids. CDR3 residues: CASSQDKSGRTPYNEQFF.

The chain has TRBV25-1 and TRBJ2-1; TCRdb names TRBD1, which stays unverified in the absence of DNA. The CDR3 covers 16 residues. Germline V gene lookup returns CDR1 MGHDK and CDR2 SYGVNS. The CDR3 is CASSPVGESSYNEQFF.

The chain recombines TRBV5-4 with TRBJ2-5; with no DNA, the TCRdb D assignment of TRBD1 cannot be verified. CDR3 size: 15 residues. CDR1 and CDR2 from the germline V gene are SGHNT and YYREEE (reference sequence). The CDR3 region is CASSPVNRGKETQYF.

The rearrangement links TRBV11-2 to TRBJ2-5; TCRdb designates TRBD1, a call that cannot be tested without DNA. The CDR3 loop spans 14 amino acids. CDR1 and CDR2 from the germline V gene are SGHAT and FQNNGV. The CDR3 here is CASSSIGQQETQYF.

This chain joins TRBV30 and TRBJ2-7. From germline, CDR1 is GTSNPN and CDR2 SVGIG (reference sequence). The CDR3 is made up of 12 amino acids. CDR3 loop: CAWGGTSHEQYF.

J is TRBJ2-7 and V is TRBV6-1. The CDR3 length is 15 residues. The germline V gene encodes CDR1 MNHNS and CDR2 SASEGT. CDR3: CASSLLGFPSYEQYF.

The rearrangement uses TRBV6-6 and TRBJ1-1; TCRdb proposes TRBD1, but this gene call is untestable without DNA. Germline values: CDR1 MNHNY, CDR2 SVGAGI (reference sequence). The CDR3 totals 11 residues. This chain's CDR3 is CASRDRGPAFF.

CDR3: CTLRRESGTGELFF. This chain uses TRBV20-1 with TRBJ2-2; TCRdb outputs TRBD2, but without DNA this stays unchecked. The germline V gene has CDR1 DFQATT and CDR2 SNEGSKA (reference sequence). The CDR3 is 14 amino acids.

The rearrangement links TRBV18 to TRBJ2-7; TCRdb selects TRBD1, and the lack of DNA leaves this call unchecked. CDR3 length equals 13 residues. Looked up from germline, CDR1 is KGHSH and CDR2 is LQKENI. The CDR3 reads CASSRGQSYEQYF.

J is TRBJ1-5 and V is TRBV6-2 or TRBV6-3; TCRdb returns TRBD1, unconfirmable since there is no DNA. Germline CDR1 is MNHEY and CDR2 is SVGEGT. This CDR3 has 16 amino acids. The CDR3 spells CASSKVTGPNNQPQHF.

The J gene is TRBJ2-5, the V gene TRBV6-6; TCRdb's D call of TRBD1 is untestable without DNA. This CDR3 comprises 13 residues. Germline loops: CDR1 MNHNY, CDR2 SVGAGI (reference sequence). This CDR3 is CASSYGRGETQYF.

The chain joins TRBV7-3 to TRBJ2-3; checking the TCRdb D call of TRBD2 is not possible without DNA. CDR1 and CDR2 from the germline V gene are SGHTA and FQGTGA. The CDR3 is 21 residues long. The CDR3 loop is CASSLIPTSGRQKGPTDTQYF.

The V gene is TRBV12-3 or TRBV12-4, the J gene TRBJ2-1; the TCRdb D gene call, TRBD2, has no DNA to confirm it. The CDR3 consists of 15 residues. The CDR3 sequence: CASKSLGGSYNEQFF.

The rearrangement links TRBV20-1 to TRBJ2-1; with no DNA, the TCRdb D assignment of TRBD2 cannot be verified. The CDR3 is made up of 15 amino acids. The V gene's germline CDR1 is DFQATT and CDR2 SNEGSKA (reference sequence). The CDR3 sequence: CSAEGTSGRLGEQFF.

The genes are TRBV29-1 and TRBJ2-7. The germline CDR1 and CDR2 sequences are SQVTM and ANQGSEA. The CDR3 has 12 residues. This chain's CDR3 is CSHQGDSYEQYF.

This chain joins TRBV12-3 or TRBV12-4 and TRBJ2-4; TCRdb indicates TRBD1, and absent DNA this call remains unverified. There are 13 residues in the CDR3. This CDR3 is CASSPAGSDIQYF.

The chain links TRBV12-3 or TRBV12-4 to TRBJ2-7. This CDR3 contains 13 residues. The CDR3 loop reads CASSLAHSYEQYF.

The CDR3 loop reads CASSSLGRGGGTEAFF. The chain recombines TRBV6-5 with TRBJ1-1; TCRdb's assignment of TRBD1 cannot be checked, as there is no DNA. Looked up from germline, CDR1 is MNHEY and CDR2 is SVGAGI. This CDR3 spans 16 amino acids.

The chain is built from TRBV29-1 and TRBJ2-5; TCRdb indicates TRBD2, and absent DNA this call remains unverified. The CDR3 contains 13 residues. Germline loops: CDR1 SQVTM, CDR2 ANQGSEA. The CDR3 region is CSVIAGGAETQYF.

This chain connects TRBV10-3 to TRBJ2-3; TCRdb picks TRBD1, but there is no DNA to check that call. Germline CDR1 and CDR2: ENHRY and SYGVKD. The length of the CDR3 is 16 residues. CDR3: CAISAIGTASTDTQYF.

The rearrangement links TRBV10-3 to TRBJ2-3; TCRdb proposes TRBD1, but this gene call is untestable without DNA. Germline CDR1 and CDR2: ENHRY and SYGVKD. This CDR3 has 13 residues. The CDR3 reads CAISFDRADTQYF.

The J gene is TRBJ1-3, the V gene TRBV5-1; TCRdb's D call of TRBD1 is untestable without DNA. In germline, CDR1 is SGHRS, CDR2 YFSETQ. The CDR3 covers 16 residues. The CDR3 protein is CASSKGQQSSGNTIYF.

The chain's CDR3 is CASSPRGQPQHF. The gene calls are TRBV6-5 and TRBJ1-5; the D gene TCRdb calls, TRBD1, cannot be checked with no DNA. Germline V gene sequence: CDR1 MNHEY, CDR2 SVGAGI. The CDR3 consists of 12 residues.

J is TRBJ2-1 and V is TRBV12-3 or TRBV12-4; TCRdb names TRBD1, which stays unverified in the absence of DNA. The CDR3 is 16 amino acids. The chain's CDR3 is CASSYVGTGGVNEQFF.

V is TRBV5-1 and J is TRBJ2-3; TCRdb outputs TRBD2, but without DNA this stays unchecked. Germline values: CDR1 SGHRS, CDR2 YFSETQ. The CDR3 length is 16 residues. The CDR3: CAIKLLGGRRTDTQYF.

This CDR3 reads CASSQEAGRDTQYF. This chain connects TRBV4-2 to TRBJ2-3; TCRdb returns TRBD1, unconfirmable since there is no DNA. Germline V CDR1 and CDR2: LGHNA, YNFKEQ. This CDR3 is built from 14 residues.

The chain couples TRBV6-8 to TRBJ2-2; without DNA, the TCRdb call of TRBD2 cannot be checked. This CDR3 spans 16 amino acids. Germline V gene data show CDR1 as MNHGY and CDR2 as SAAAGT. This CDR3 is CASFSYGLAYTGELFF.

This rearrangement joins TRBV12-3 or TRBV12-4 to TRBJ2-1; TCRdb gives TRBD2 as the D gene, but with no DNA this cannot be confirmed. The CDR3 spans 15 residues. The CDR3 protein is CASSPGLNLGDEQFF.

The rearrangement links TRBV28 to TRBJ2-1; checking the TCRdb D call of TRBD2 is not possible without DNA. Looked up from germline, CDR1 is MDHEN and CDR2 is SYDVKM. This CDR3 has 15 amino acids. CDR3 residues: CASTLRTGVQNEQFF.

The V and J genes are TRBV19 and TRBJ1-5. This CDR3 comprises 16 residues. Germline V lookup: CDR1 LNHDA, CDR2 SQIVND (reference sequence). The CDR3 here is CASIEGGTQGNQPQHF.

Here the CDR3 reads CSARGREKTYNEQFF. The chain couples TRBV20-1 to TRBJ2-1; there is no DNA to check the TCRdb D call of TRBD1. This CDR3 region has 15 residues. The germline V gene has CDR1 DFQATT and CDR2 SNEGSKA (reference sequence).